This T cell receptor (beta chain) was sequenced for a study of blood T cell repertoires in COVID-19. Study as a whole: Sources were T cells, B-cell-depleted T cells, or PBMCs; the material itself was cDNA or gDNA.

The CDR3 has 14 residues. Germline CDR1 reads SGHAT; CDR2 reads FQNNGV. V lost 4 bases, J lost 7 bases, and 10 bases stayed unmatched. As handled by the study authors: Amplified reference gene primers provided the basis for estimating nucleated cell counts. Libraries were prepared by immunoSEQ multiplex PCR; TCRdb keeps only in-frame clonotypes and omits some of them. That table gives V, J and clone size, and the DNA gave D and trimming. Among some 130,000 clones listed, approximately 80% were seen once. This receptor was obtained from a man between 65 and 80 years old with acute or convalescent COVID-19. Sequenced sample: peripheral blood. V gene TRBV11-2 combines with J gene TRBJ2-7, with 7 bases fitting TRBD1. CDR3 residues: CASSSIRQGMEQYF. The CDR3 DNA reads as TGTGCCAGCAGCTCAATTCGACAGGGAATGGAGCAGTACTTC. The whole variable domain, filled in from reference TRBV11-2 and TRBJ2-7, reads EAGVAQSPRYKIIEKRQSVAFWCNPISGHATLYWYQQILGQGPKLLIQFQNNGVVDDSQLPKDRFSAERLKGVDSTLKIQPAKLEDSAVYLCASSSIRQGMEQYFGPGTRLTVT.